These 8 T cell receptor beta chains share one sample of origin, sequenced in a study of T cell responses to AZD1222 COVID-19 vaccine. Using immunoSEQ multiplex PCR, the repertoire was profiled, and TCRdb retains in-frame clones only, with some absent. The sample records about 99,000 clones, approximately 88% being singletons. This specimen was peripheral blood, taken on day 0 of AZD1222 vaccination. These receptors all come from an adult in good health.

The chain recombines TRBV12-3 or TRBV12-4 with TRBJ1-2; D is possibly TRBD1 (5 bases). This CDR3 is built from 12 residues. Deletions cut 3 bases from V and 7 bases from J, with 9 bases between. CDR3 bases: TGTGCCAGCAGTTTCGGGACGGGTGGCTACACCTTC. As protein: CASSFGTGGYTF.

The CDR3 here is CASSSPASGSNEQFF. The CDR3 DNA sequence: TGTGCCAGCAGTTCGCCGGCTAGCGGAAGTAATGAGCAGTTCTTC. The chain has TRBV27 and TRBJ2-1, with 7 bases aligning to TRBD2. The CDR3 is 15 residues long. CDR1 is MNHEY, CDR2 SMNVEV, per germline (reference sequence). V gave up 4 bases and J gave up 7 bases; unmatched junction bases: 10.

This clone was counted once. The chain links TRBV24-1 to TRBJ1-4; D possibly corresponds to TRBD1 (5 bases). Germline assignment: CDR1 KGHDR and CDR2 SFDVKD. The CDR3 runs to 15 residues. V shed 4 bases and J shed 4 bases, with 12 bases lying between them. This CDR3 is CATSETGTVNEKLFF. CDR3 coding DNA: TGTGCCACCAGTGAGACCGGGACGGTTAATGAAAAACTGTTTTTT.

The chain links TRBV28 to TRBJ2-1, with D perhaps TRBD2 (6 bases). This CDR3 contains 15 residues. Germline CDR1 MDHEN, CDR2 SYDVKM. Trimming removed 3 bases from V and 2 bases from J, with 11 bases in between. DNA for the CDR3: TGTGCCAGCAGTTTCGCCGGCGGGGCCTACAATGAGCAGTTCTTC. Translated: CASSFAGGAYNEQFF.

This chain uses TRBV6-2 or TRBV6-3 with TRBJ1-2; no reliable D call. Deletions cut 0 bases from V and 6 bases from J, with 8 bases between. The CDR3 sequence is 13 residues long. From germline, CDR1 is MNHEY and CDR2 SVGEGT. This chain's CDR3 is CASSYSNSHGYTF. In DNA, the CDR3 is TGTGCCAGCAGTTACTCGAACAGCCATGGCTACACCTTC.

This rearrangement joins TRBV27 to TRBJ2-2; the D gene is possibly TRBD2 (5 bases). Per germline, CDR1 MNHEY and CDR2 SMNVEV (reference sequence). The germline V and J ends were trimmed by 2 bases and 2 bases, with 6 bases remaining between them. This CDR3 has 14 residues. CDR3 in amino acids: CASSLEGNTGELFF. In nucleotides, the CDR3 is TGTGCCAGCAGTTTAGAGGGCAACACCGGGGAGCTGTTTTTT.

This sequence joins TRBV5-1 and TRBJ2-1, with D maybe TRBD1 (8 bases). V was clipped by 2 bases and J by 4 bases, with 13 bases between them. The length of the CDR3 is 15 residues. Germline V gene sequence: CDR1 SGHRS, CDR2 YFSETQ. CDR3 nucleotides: TGCGCCAGCAGCTTTGGACAGGGACTATACAATGAGCAGTTCTTC. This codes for CASSFGQGLYNEQFF. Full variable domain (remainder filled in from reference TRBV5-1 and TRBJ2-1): KAGVTQTPRYLIKTRGQQVTLSCSPISGHRSVSWYQQTPGQGLQFLFEYFSETQRNKGNFPGRFSGRQFSNSRSEMNVSTLELGDSALYLCASSFGQGLYNEQFFGPGTRLTVL.

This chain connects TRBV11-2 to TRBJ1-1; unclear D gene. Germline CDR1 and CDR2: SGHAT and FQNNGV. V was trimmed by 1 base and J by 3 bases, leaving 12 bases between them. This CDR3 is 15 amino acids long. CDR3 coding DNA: TGTGCCAGCAGCTTAGGAGTTGGTCCGGACACTGAAGCTTTCTTT. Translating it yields CASSLGVGPDTEAFF.